Shown below are 24 T cell receptor beta chains from a single sample sequenced in a study of control samples from healthy donors and cancer patients (dated by TCRdb to the early 2020s). Library preparation was by the immunoSEQ multiplex PCR assay. Entries here come from immuneACCESS through TCRdb and include only in-frame sequences with V and J called. Some clones fail to appear in such tables; in the studies checked, an unresolved V gene covers under half of the shortfall, and the cause of the remainder is unknown. The sample table lists 98,000 or so clones, around four fifths of them with a count of one. The top ten clonotypes cover 5% to 8.5% of the sample. Source material: blood. The receptor set was obtained from a man aged 18 to 29 in good health.

The chain carries TRBV28 and TRBJ1-2; 11 bases fit TRBD1. The CDR3 is made up of 17 amino acids. In germline, CDR1 is MDHEN, CDR2 SYDVKM. Unmatched junction bases numbered 11, after V lost 4 bases and J lost 4 bases. The CDR3 loop is CASSSTGTGGSGYGYTF. DNA of the CDR3: TGTGCCAGCAGTTCAACCGGGACAGGGGGGTCGGGCTATGGCTACACCTTC.

This rearrangement joins TRBV29-1 to TRBJ2-3; D is possibly TRBD1 (5 bases). V was clipped by 5 bases and J by 1 base, with 7 bases between them. The V gene's germline CDR1 is SQVTM and CDR2 ANQGSEA. The CDR3 has 12 residues. The CDR3 coding sequence is TGCAGCGTTTGCAGGGGCACAGATACGCAGTATTTT. It encodes CSVCRGTDTQYF.

V usage is TRBV14 and J usage is TRBJ2-1; D unclear. V was pared by 1 base and J by 4 bases, with 11 bases between. Germline CDR1 and CDR2: SGHDN and FVKESK. CDR3 size: 15 residues. DNA of the CDR3: TGTGCCAGCAGCCAAGTAAAAGGGTGGTACAATGAGCAGTTCTTC. Protein product: CASSQVKGWYNEQFF.

V is TRBV4-2 and J is TRBJ2-3; D remains ambiguous. Germline CDR1 and CDR2: LGHNA and YNFKEQ. The CDR3 spans 14 residues. V was trimmed by 1 base and J by 3 bases, leaving 8 bases between them. Written as DNA, the CDR3 is TGTGCCAGCAGCCAAGGGGTGGGGACAGATACGCAGTATTTT. This translates into CASSQGVGTDTQYF.

The rearrangement uses TRBV7-2 and TRBJ1-6, with D uncertain. Trimming left V 8 bases short and J 7 bases short, with 12 bases between. From germline, CDR1 is SGHTA and CDR2 FQGNSA. The CDR3 is 13 residues long. DNA for the CDR3: TGTGCCAGCTCGGCAACTGGGAATTCACCCCTCCACTTT. This codes for CASSATGNSPLHF.

The chain employs TRBV5-6 and TRBJ1-1; D unclear. Trimming pared 0 bases from V and 1 base from J, leaving 7 bases between. CDR3 size: 14 residues. Per germline, CDR1 SGHDT and CDR2 YYEEEE. The CDR3 DNA is TGTGCCAGCAGCTTGGCGTCAGGGAACACTGAAGCTTTCTTT. This sequence encodes CASSLASGNTEAFF.

A few counts support this clone. The V gene is TRBV7-8, the J gene TRBJ2-5; no firm D call. The CDR3 is 11 amino acids. V shed 6 bases and J shed 5 bases, with 7 bases lying between them. Germline V lookup: CDR1 SGHVS, CDR2 FQNEAQ. CDR3 loop: CASRAGETQYF. CDR3 DNA sequence: TGTGCCAGCAGGGCCGGGGAGACCCAGTACTTC.

This clone showed up just a few times. The chain has TRBV12-5 and TRBJ1-1, with a weak D call TRBD1 (5 bases). Germline CDR1 LGHNT, CDR2 FRNRAP. V dropped 5 bases and J dropped 1 base, with 8 bases sitting between them. The CDR3 sequence is 13 residues long. CDR3 region: CASGPDRNTEAFF. The CDR3 nucleotides read TGTGCTAGTGGTCCCGACAGGAACACTGAAGCTTTCTTT.

This chain joins TRBV30 and TRBJ2-7; the D is unclear. Trimming took off 0 bases at V and 1 base at J, with 7 bases between the two ends. Germline-derived CDR1 and CDR2 are GTSNPN and SVGIG (reference sequence). The CDR3 runs to 13 residues. The CDR3 loop is CAWSVTTSYEQYF. Written as DNA, the CDR3 is TGTGCCTGGAGTGTAACTACGTCCTACGAGCAGTACTTC.

This clone was picked up one time. Here the CDR3 DNA reads TGTGCCAGCAGTAACACGACAGGGCGTCTCAAAGAGCAGTTCTTC. Translating it yields CASSNTTGRLKEQFF. The chain recombines TRBV2 with TRBJ2-1; 7 bases are a match to TRBD1. Unmatched junction bases numbered 14, after V lost 5 bases and J lost 10 bases. The CDR3 has 15 amino acids. Germline CDR1 reads SNHLY; CDR2 reads FYNNEI.

The CDR3 sequence is CATSRGEVSSSYEQYF. CDR3 nucleotide sequence: TGTGCCACCAGCAGAGGGGAGGTCTCAAGCTCCTACGAGCAGTACTTC. The chain employs TRBV15 and TRBJ2-7; the D gene is possibly TRBD2 (6 bases). Germline assignment: CDR1 LNHNV and CDR2 YYDKDF (reference sequence). This CDR3 is built from 16 residues. Trimming left V 1 base short and J 0 bases short, with 13 bases between.

This rearrangement joins TRBV11-2 to TRBJ1-1; D is ambiguous. Trimming left V 1 base short and J 0 bases short, with 3 bases between. This CDR3 is 13 amino acids long. CDR1 is SGHAT, CDR2 FQNNGV, per germline. The DNA for the CDR3 is TGTGCCAGCAGCTTAGGGGTGAACACTGAAGCTTTCTTT. This gives the protein CASSLGVNTEAFF.

The V gene is TRBV29-1, the J gene TRBJ2-1; 8 bases fit TRBD1. J lost 9 bases, V lost 7 bases, and 11 bases had no gene match. CDR3 length equals 13 residues. Per the germline V gene, CDR1 is SQVTM and CDR2 is ANQGSEA. The CDR3 spells CSADRVDKGEQFF. In nucleotides, the CDR3 is TGCAGCGCGGACAGGGTCGACAAGGGTGAGCAGTTCTTC.

This chain connects TRBV3-1 (or the pseudogene TRBV3-2) to TRBJ1-6; 7 bases are shared with TRBD1. Germline-derived CDR1 and CDR2 are LGHDT and YNNKEL (reference sequence). The CDR3 contains 16 residues. V dropped 3 bases and J dropped 8; count of bases not matched to a gene: 10. This CDR3 is CASSHTTGLGDSPLHF. The CDR3 nucleotides are TGTGCCAGCAGCCACACGACAGGGTTAGGTGATTCACCCCTCCACTTT.

The chain combines TRBV5-4 with TRBJ1-2, with TRBD1 matching over 10 bases. The CDR3 length is 17 residues. The germline CDR1 and CDR2 sequences are SGHNT and YYREEE (reference sequence). Trimming took 4 bases from V and 4 from J; bases not matched to a gene: 13. CDR3 in DNA: TGTGCCAGCAGCAGAACCGGGACAGGGGACCGCGGCTATGGCTACACCTTC. It codes for CASSRTGTGDRGYGYTF.

On this clone itself: Other DNA sequences in this specimen translate into the identical CDR3. The chain employs TRBV5-5 and TRBJ1-3, with D uncertain. CDR3 size: 14 residues. Looked up from germline, CDR1 is SGHKS and CDR2 is YYEKEE (reference sequence). V was trimmed by 0 bases and J by 4 bases, leaving 8 bases between them. The CDR3 sequence: CASSLGQSGNTIYF. As DNA, the CDR3 is TGTGCCAGCAGCTTGGGGCAGTCGGGAAACACCATATATTTT. Looking up the rest from reference TRBV5-5 and TRBJ1-3 gives the full variable domain: DAGVTQSPTHLIKTRGQQVTLRCSPISGHKSVSWYQQVLGQGPQFIFQYYEKEERGRGNFPDRFSARQFPNYSSELNVNALLLGDSALYLCASSLGQSGNTIYFGEGSWLTVV.

The chain recombines TRBV20-1 with TRBJ2-3; 9 nucleotides match TRBD2. J lost 2 bases, V lost 3 bases, and 15 bases had no gene match. There are 18 residues in the CDR3. Germline CDR1 DFQATT, CDR2 SNEGSKA (reference sequence). For the CDR3, the DNA is TGCAGTGCTAGTGGGGGCACGATAGCGGGGGCCGTCACAGATACGCAGTATTTT. Protein sequence: CSASGGTIAGAVTDTQYF.

J is TRBJ1-4 and V is TRBV5-1, with D uncertain. CDR3 size: 14 residues. Germline V gives CDR1 SGHRS, CDR2 YFSETQ. Trimming took off 4 bases at V and 4 bases at J, with 11 bases between the two ends. The CDR3, as DNA: TGCGCCAGCAGCCTGGTCACCAGTAATGAAAAACTGTTTTTT. It yields the protein CASSLVTSNEKLFF.

This clone was found a few times. The chain couples TRBV19 to TRBJ1-1; TRBD1 matches 8 bases. The germline V gene encodes CDR1 LNHDA and CDR2 SQIVND (reference sequence). The trim removed 7 bases at V and 5 bases at J, leaving 9 bases unmatched. This CDR3 has 14 residues. The CDR3: CASTPGQGTTEAFF. The CDR3 region has the DNA TGTGCCAGTACCCCTGGACAGGGTACGACTGAAGCTTTCTTT.

This clone has only a few counts. This chain uses TRBV28 with TRBJ2-7; D call uncertain. The CDR3 is 11 amino acids. CDR1 MDHEN and CDR2 SYDVKM come from the germline V gene. Between the trimmed V and J ends, which lost 1 base and 7 bases, there was a span of 5 bases. DNA for the CDR3: TGTGCCAGCAGTTTATCCCTAGAGCAGTACTTC. The encoded protein is CASSLSLEQYF. The complete variable domain, with remaining parts taken from reference TRBV28 and TRBJ2-7, reads DVKVTQSSRYLVKRTGEKVFLECVQDMDHENMFWYRQDPGLGLRLIYFSYDVKMKEKGDIPEGYSVSREKKERFSLILESASTNQTSMYLCASSLSLEQYFGPGTRLTVT.

Comments on this clone: The same CDR3 also results from other DNA sequences found in this sample. The chain employs TRBV19 and TRBJ1-2; tentative D call: TRBD1 (5 bases). Germline CDR1 is LNHDA and CDR2 is SQIVND (reference sequence). The CDR3 totals 12 residues. The V end lost 5 bases, the J end lost 8 bases, and 12 bases lay between the germline ends. In nucleotides, the CDR3 is TGTGCCAGTAGTCTCCAGGGTTGGGGCTACACCTTC. Amino acid sequence: CASSLQGWGYTF.

The V and J genes are TRBV4-1 and TRBJ1-2, with TRBD1 matching over 9 bases. V lost 0 bases, J lost 4 bases, and 9 bases stayed unmatched. Germline V gene data show CDR1 as MGHRA and CDR2 as YSYEKL. The CDR3 totals 17 residues. The CDR3 reads CASSQDPRQGGTYGYTF. The CDR3 DNA sequence: TGCGCCAGCAGCCAAGATCCGAGACAGGGGGGAACCTATGGCTACACCTTC.

This clone was counted ten times or more. The V gene is TRBV28, the J gene TRBJ1-1; 8 nucleotides agree with TRBD1. The V gene end was trimmed by 8 bases and the J gene end by 8 bases; junction bases not matched to a gene: 19. The CDR3 covers 16 residues. Germline V gene sequence: CDR1 MDHEN, CDR2 SYDVKM. The CDR3 protein is CASHYRQGSDFREAFF. Written as DNA, the CDR3 is TGTGCCAGCCACTATCGACAGGGGTCCGACTTCCGGGAAGCTTTCTTT.

V is TRBV3-1 (or the pseudogene TRBV3-2) and J is TRBJ1-1; D call uncertain. Between the trimmed V and J ends, which lost 1 base and 5 bases, there was a span of 2 bases. The CDR3 is made up of 11 amino acids. From germline, CDR1 is LGHDT and CDR2 YNNKEL (reference sequence). CDR3 region: CASSQGTEAFF. CDR3 nucleotide sequence: TGTGCCAGCAGCCAAGGGACTGAAGCTTTCTTT.